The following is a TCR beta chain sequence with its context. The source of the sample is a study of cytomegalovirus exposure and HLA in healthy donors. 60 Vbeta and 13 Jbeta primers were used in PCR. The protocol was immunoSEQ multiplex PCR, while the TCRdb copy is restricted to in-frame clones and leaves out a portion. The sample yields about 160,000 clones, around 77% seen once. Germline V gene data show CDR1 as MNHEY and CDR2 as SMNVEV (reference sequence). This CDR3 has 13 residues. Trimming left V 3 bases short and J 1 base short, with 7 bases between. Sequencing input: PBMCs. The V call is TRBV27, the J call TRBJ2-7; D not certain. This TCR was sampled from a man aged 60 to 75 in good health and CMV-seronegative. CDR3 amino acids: CASSFRISYEQYF. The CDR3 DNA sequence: TGTGCCAGCAGTTTCAGGATTTCCTACGAGCAGTACTTC.